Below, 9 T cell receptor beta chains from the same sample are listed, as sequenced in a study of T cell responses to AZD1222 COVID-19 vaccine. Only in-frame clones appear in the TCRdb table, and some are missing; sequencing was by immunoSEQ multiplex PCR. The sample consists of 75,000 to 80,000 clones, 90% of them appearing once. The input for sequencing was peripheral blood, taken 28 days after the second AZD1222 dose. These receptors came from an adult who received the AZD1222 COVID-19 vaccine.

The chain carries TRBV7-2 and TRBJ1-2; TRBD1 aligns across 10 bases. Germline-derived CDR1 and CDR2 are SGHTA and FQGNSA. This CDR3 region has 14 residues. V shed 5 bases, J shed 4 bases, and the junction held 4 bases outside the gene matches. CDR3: CASSGQGGAYGYTF. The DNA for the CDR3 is TGTGCCAGCAGCGGACAGGGGGGCGCCTATGGCTACACCTTC. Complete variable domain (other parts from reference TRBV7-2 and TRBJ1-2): GAGVSQSPSNKVTEKGKDVELRCDPISGHTALYWYRQSLGQGLEFLIYFQGNSAPDKSGLPSDRFSAERTGGSVSTLTIQRTQQEDSAVYLCASSGQGGAYGYTFGSGTRLTVV.

CDR3 region: CASSSLGPGNYGYTF. Written as DNA, the CDR3 is TGTGCCAGCTCCTCCCTGGGGCCGGGGAACTATGGCTACACCTTC. The chain uses TRBV18 and TRBJ1-2, with D possibly being TRBD1 (5 bases). Germline values: CDR1 KGHSH, CDR2 LQKENI. Trimming stripped 6 bases from V and 2 bases from J, with 16 bases between. The CDR3 loop spans 15 amino acids. The full variable domain, completed using reference TRBV18 and TRBJ1-2, is NAGVMQNPRHLVRRRGQEARLRCSPMKGHSHVYWYRQLPEEGLKFMVYLQKENIIDESGMPKERFSAEFPKEGPSILRIQQVVRGDSAAYFCASSSLGPGNYGYTFGSGTRLTVV.

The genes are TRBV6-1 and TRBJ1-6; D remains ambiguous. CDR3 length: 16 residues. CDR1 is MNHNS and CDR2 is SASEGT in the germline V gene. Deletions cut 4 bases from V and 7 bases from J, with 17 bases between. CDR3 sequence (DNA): TGTGCCAGCAGTGTGATCCGGAACAGTACCAATTCACCCCTCCACTTT. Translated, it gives CASSVIRNSTNSPLHF.

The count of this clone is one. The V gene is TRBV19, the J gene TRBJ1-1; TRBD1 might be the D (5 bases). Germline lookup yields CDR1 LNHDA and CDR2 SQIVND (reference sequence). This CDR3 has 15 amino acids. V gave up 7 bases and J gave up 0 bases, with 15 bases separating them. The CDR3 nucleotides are TGTGCCAGTACCCTTCTGGGGCAGATGAACACTGAAGCTTTCTTT. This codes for CASTLLGQMNTEAFF.

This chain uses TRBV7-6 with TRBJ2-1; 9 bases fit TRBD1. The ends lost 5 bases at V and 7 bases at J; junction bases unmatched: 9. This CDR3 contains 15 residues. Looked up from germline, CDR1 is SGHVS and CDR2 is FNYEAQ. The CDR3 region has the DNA TGTGCCAGCAGCAGTGGACAGGGGCGGGGAAATGAGCAGTTCTTC. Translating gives CASSSGQGRGNEQFF.

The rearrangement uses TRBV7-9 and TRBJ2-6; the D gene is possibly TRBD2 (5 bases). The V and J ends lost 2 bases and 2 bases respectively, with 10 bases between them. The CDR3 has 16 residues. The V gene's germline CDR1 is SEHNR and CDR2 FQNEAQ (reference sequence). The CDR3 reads CASSLYGVAGANVLTF. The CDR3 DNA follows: TGTGCCAGCAGCTTATACGGGGTCGCTGGGGCCAACGTCCTGACTTTC.

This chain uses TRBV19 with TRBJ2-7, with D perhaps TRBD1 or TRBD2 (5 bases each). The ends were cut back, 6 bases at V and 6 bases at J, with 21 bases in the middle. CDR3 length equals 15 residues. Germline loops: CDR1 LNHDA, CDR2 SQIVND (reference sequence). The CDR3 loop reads CASSRGTGNGGEQYF. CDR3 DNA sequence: TGTGCCAGTAGCCGGGGAACTGGGAATGGGGGCGAGCAGTACTTC.

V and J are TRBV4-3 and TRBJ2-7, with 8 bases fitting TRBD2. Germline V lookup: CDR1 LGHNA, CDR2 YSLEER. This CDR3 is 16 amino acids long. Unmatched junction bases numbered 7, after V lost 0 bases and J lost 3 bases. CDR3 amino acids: CASSQDKGLAGYEQYF. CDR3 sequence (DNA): TGCGCCAGCAGCCAAGATAAGGGGCTAGCGGGCTACGAGCAGTACTTC.

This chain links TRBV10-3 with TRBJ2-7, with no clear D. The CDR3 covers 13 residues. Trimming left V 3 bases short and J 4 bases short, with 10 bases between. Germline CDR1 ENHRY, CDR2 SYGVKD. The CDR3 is CAISESIPYEQYF. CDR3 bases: TGTGCCATCAGTGAATCCATCCCGTACGAGCAGTACTTC.